A single sample is the source of the 9 T cell receptor beta chains below, sequenced in a study of control samples from healthy donors and cancer patients. Assay used: immunoSEQ multiplex PCR; TCRdb lists only in-frame clones, some missing. This sample has fewer than 85,000 clones, with 89% found just once. The material sequenced was blood. The source is a man between 50 and 59 years old in good health.

CDR3: CAISAGQPTGNTIYF. In DNA, the CDR3 is TGTGCCATCAGTGCAGGTCAGCCGACGGGAAACACCATATATTTT. The chain is built from TRBV10-3 and TRBJ1-3; no clear D gene. Per the germline V gene, CDR1 is ENHRY and CDR2 is SYGVKD. V was clipped by 4 bases and J by 4 bases, with 14 bases between them. The CDR3 runs 15 residues.

The rearrangement links TRBV2 to TRBJ1-3; 9 nucleotides align to TRBD1. In germline, CDR1 is SNHLY, CDR2 FYNNEI. This CDR3 has 17 amino acids. V gave up 6 bases and J gave up 4 bases; unmatched junction bases: 13. The CDR3 DNA reads TGTGCCAGCAGAAATAGCCGGGACAGGGTGTTGGGAAACACCATATATTTT. This sequence encodes CASRNSRDRVLGNTIYF.

The chain links TRBV27 to TRBJ1-1; 9 bases fit TRBD1. The CDR3 has 15 amino acids. The germline V gene has CDR1 MNHEY and CDR2 SMNVEV (reference sequence). Losses at the gene ends were 9 bases for V and 1 base for J; bases not matched to a gene: 9. This CDR3 is CASSDTGQGNTEAFF. CDR3 in DNA: TGTGCCAGTTCTGATACGGGACAGGGGAACACTGAAGCTTTCTTT.

The chain is built from TRBV27 and TRBJ2-2, with D maybe TRBD2 (6 bases). Germline V lookup: CDR1 MNHEY, CDR2 SMNVEV (reference sequence). Trimming pared 6 bases from V and 4 bases from J, leaving 9 bases between. The CDR3 is made up of 13 amino acids. CDR3 coding DNA: TGTGCCAGCAGCCTGGGGGGCACCGGGGAGCTGTTTTTT. Translated: CASSLGGTGELFF.

The rearrangement links TRBV2 to TRBJ1-5; 9 bases agree with TRBD1. There are 15 residues in the CDR3. Germline V lookup: CDR1 SNHLY, CDR2 FYNNEI. The V and J ends lost 6 bases and 4 bases, in that order; junction bases with no gene match: 7. CDR3 sequence: CASRLRDRVNQPQHF. The DNA of the CDR3 is TGTGCCAGCAGGCTCCGGGACAGGGTGAATCAGCCCCAGCATTTT.

CDR3 bases: TGTGCCAGCAGCCGAACAGCCGGGTACGAGCAGTACTTC. It translates to CASSRTAGYEQYF. The chain recombines TRBV11-3 with TRBJ2-7, with D uncertain. CDR1 SGHNT and CDR2 YENEEA come from the germline V gene. The CDR3 totals 13 residues. Trimming removed 5 bases at V and 4 bases at J, with 12 bases between.

This chain links TRBV24-1 with TRBJ2-7; 14 nucleotides line up with TRBD2. V lost 9 bases, J lost 1 base, and 7 bases stayed unmatched. The CDR3 runs to 16 residues. Per the germline V gene, CDR1 is KGHDR and CDR2 is SFDVKD. The CDR3 region is CATGLAGGLPSYEQYF. CDR3 nucleotides: TGTGCCACCGGACTAGCGGGGGGTTTACCTTCCTACGAGCAGTACTTC.

The chain couples TRBV10-3 to TRBJ1-1; D ambiguous. Looked up from germline, CDR1 is ENHRY and CDR2 is SYGVKD. The CDR3 runs 16 residues. The V and J ends lost 0 bases and 4 bases respectively, with 15 bases between them. The CDR3 nucleotides read TGTGCCATCAGTGAGTCATTTGAGGGTCACGGCACTGAAGCTTTCTTT. It translates to CAISESFEGHGTEAFF.

This chain links TRBV5-1 with TRBJ2-5; no firm D call. This CDR3 is built from 14 residues. The germline CDR1 and CDR2 sequences are SGHRS and YFSETQ. V was trimmed by 2 bases and J by 0 bases, leaving 8 bases between them. CDR3 nucleotides: TGCGCCAGCAGCTTTACTCTCTACCAAGAGACCCAGTACTTC. Protein sequence: CASSFTLYQETQYF.